This is a list of T cell receptor beta chains from one sample in a study of blood T cells in healthy people across ages. TCRdb reprocessed the 5' RACE reads with MiXCR, giving one entry per CDR3 protein. The repertoire holds hundreds of thousands of distinct CDR3 sequences, with approximately 24% as singletons. These sequences were also reported in another study, on T cells of mothers and their children.

The specimen sequenced was blood. The receptors derive from a boy younger than 18 in good health. Each CDR3 is given with its conserved first and last residue. D genes are given only for firm matches. Only part of the rows carry a size: once, few, many, or a class if the clone is expanded.

v_call	clone_size	j_call	d_call	cdr3_aa	cdr3_nt
TRBV6-6	few	TRBJ2-3	-	CASSYSRNDPGTDTQYF	TGTGCCAGCAGTTACTCGAGAAATGATCCGGGCACAGATACGCAGTATTTT
TRBV12-3/TRBV12-4	-	TRBJ1-5	-	CASSLKFATGDHSNQPQHF	TGTGCCAGCAGTTTAAAGTTCGCAACCGGGGACCATAGCAATCAGCCCCAGCATTTT
TRBV6-5	-	TRBJ2-7	-	CASSYLGDGNSYEQYF	TGTGCCAGCAGTTACCTCGGGGACGGAAACTCCTACGAGCAGTACTTC
TRBV7-2	-	TRBJ2-7	-	CASSLEGFPSYEQYF	TGTGCCAGCAGCTTAGAGGGATTCCCCTCCTACGAGCAGTACTTC
TRBV18	few	TRBJ1-1	-	CASSAAPPEAFF	TGTGCCAGCTCCGCGGCACCGCCTGAAGCTTTCTTT
TRBV5-1	many	TRBJ2-3	-	CASSFQGTDTQYF	TGTGCCAGCAGCTTTCAGGGCACAGATACGCAGTATTTT
TRBV7-9	few	TRBJ2-5	-	CASSKRPAPETQYF	TGTGCCAGCAGCAAGAGACCAGCTCCGGAGACCCAGTACTTC
TRBV3-1	few	TRBJ2-7	-	CASSAGVAYEQYF	TGTGCCAGCTCTGCGGGCGTCGCCTACGAGCAGTACTTC
TRBV6-6	-	TRBJ2-7	TRBD1	CASSYLGQEYEQYF	TGTGCCAGCAGTTACTTGGGACAGGAATACGAGCAGTACTTC
TRBV7-3	few	TRBJ2-6	-	CASSPQGWGPGANVLTF	TGTGCCAGCAGCCCCCAGGGGTGGGGCCCTGGGGCCAACGTCCTGACTTTC
TRBV28	few	TRBJ1-3	-	CASTSGWGNTIYF	TGTGCCAGCACCTCGGGATGGGGAAACACCATATATTTT
TRBV27	few	TRBJ1-3	-	CASSWGSGNTIYF	TGTGCCAGCAGTTGGGGGTCAGGAAACACCATATATTTT
TRBV27	-	TRBJ1-3	TRBD1	CASSPRDRDRNTIYF	TGTGCCAGCAGTCCCCGGGACAGGGATAGAAACACCATATATTTT
TRBV5-1	few	TRBJ1-2	-	CASSLEGQSIYGYTF	TGCGCCAGCAGCTTGGAAGGACAGAGCATCTATGGCTACACCTTC
TRBV6-1	-	TRBJ1-2	-	CASSPRGGQYGYTF	TGTGCCAGCAGTCCTAGGGGGGGCCAATATGGCTACACCTTC
TRBV4-1	few	TRBJ2-3	TRBD2	CASSRALAGTTDTQYF	TGCGCCAGCAGCCGGGCCTTAGCGGGCACCACAGATACGCAGTATTTT
TRBV29-1	-	TRBJ2-1	TRBD2	CSVAGSPGGANEQFF	TGCAGCGTTGCGGGCTCCCCGGGGGGGGCCAATGAGCAGTTCTTC
TRBV4-1	-	TRBJ1-2	-	CASSQPGRGYGYTF	TGCGCCAGCAGCCAGCCAGGGCGCGGCTATGGCTACACCTTC
TRBV4-1	-	TRBJ2-5	TRBD2	CASSQVGGKTQYF	TGCGCCAGCAGCCAAGTCGGGGGGAAGACCCAGTACTTC
TRBV12-3/TRBV12-4	few	TRBJ1-4	-	CASTRAGEKLFF	TGTGCCAGCACCCGGGCGGGTGAAAAACTGTTTTTT
TRBV28	-	TRBJ2-7	TRBD2	CASSLGYEGDYEQYF	TGTGCCAGCAGTTTAGGGTACGAAGGGGACTACGAACAGTACTTC
TRBV29-1	few	TRBJ2-1	-	CSVVGGSYNEQFF	TGCAGCGTTGTGGGGGGCTCCTACAATGAGCAGTTCTTC
TRBV10-3	-	TRBJ1-1	-	CAISEATPLGGEPSGTEAFF	TGTGCCATCAGTGAGGCCACCCCCTTGGGGGGGGAGCCATCAGGTACTGAAGCTTTCTTT
TRBV5-1	-	TRBJ2-3	-	CASSSGTAITDTQYF	TGCGCCAGCAGCTCCGGGACTGCCATCACAGATACGCAGTATTTT
TRBV6-4	-	TRBJ2-3	TRBD2	CASSVAGTTTDTQYF	TGTGCCAGCAGTGTGGCCGGGACTACCACAGATACGCAGTATTTT
TRBV6-5	-	TRBJ2-5	-	CANSRTGVPGETQYF	TGTGCCAACAGTCGTACCGGGGTTCCTGGGGAGACCCAGTACTTC
TRBV7-4	few	TRBJ1-2	-	CASSKIVPFIGGYTF	TGTGCCAGCAGCAAAATCGTCCCTTTTATAGGTGGCTACACCTTC
TRBV5-1	-	TRBJ1-1	-	CASSLYPGTQRTEAFF	TGCGCCAGCAGCTTGTATCCTGGGACCCAGCGGACTGAAGCTTTCTTT
TRBV9	few	TRBJ2-7	TRBD2	CASSPGLAGGTYYEQYF	TGTGCCAGCAGCCCTGGACTAGCGGGGGGCACCTACTACGAGCAGTACTTC
TRBV12-3/TRBV12-4	few	TRBJ2-7	-	CASLGAGSSYEQYF	TGTGCCAGCCTCGGGGCAGGCAGCTCCTACGAGCAGTACTTC
TRBV7-8	-	TRBJ2-1	TRBD2	CASSSRRGTSGRNEQFF	TGTGCCAGCAGCTCGAGGAGGGGGACTAGCGGGAGGAATGAGCAGTTCTTC
TRBV11-2	-	TRBJ2-7	TRBD1	CASSPQGPEQYF	TGTGCCAGCAGCCCACAGGGGCCGGAGCAGTACTTC
TRBV29-1	-	TRBJ2-3	-	CSVNFGPTATDTQYF	TGCAGCGTCAACTTCGGACCGACGGCCACAGATACGCAGTATTTT
TRBV10-2	-	TRBJ1-4	-	CASSEWIYREEKLFF	TGCGCCAGCAGTGAGTGGATCTATAGAGAGGAAAAACTGTTTTTT
TRBV2	few	TRBJ2-7	TRBD1	CATSSGGQGFYEQYF	TGTGCCACCTCTTCCGGGGGACAGGGCTTCTACGAGCAGTACTTC
TRBV10-3	-	TRBJ1-2	-	CAISDDGGRRYTF	TGTGCCATCAGTGATGATGGGGGGCGTCGCTACACCTTC
TRBV12-3/TRBV12-4	-	TRBJ1-2	TRBD1	CASIRDRVTGGYTF	TGTGCCAGCATACGGGACAGGGTTACAGGAGGCTACACCTTC
TRBV18	-	TRBJ2-5	-	CASSPGTRPQETQYF	TGTGCCAGCTCACCAGGGACTCGCCCGCAAGAGACCCAGTACTTC
TRBV7-3	-	TRBJ2-2	TRBD1	CASSSAGTVTGELFF	TGTGCCAGCAGCTCAGCCGGGACAGTTACCGGGGAGCTGTTTTTT
TRBV10-3	many	TRBJ1-4	TRBD1	CAISEKTGVNEKLFF	TGTGCCATCAGCGAGAAGACAGGGGTAAATGAAAAACTGTTTTTT
TRBV5-1	once	TRBJ1-1	-	CASSLVGPMNTEAFF	TGCGCCAGCAGCTTGGTTGGACCGATGAACACTGAAGCTTTCTTT
TRBV5-1	-	TRBJ2-5	TRBD2	CASSSRGLARETQYF	TGCGCCAGCAGCTCAAGAGGACTAGCTCGGGAGACCCAGTACTTC
TRBV5-1	-	TRBJ1-2	-	CASSLEVERGYTF	TGCGCCAGCAGCTTGGAGGTCGAGAGAGGCTACACCTTC